This passage covers 5 T cell receptor beta chains from one sample sequenced in a study of shared clonotypes between healthy human individuals. Clones were read by immunoSEQ multiplex PCR, and TCRdb kept only the in-frame ones, dropping some. This table holds roughly 2.5 million clones, 85% to 95% found once. The sample was naive CD4+ T cells sorted from blood. Subset noted: CD45RA+ positively selected. The receptors originated from a man younger than 30 in good health.

The chain recombines TRBV5-4 with TRBJ1-6; D remains unclear. Per germline, CDR1 SGHNT and CDR2 YYREEE (reference sequence). Trimming left V 4 bases short and J 1 base short, with 6 bases between. The CDR3 extends over 14 amino acids. As DNA, the CDR3 is TGTGCCAGCAGCCCAGAGTCCTATAATTCACCCCTCCACTTT. The encoded protein is CASSPESYNSPLHF.

The chain combines TRBV6-6 with TRBJ2-1, with 8 nucleotides matching TRBD2. This CDR3 spans 15 amino acids. With V trimmed by 3 bases and J by 6 bases, 7 bases remained unmatched. Per the germline V gene, CDR1 is MNHNY and CDR2 is SVGAGI (reference sequence). The CDR3 DNA reads as TGTGCCAGCAGTTATGGACGGGGGGGTATCAATGAGCAGTTCTTC. Translation gives CASSYGRGGINEQFF.

The chain recombines TRBV5-1 with TRBJ2-3, with D perhaps being TRBD1 or TRBD2 (5 bases each). Looked up from germline, CDR1 is SGHRS and CDR2 is YFSETQ. V was shortened by 3 bases and J by 4 bases, with 12 bases between the two germline ends. This CDR3 contains 14 residues. The CDR3 loop is CASSWNGTPDTQYF. CDR3 DNA: TGCGCCAGCAGCTGGAACGGGACCCCAGATACGCAGTATTTT.

V usage is TRBV27 and J usage is TRBJ2-7; D is possibly TRBD1 (5 bases). The V and J ends lost 5 bases and 4 bases respectively, with 12 bases between them. Germline V CDR1 and CDR2: MNHEY, SMNVEV (reference sequence). The length of the CDR3 is 13 residues. The CDR3 DNA is TGTGCCAGCAGTATACTATCAGGGTACGAGCAGTACTTC. It specifies CASSILSGYEQYF.

The J gene is TRBJ2-3, the V gene TRBV19; TRBD2 matches at 8 bases. Germline-derived CDR1 and CDR2 are LNHDA and SQIVND (reference sequence). This CDR3 is built from 16 residues. With V trimmed by 5 bases and J by 5 bases, 12 bases remained unmatched. CDR3 protein: CASSWRSGGAGDTQYF. The CDR3 region has the DNA TGTGCCAGTAGTTGGAGAAGCGGGGGAGCGGGAGATACGCAGTATTTT. Full variable domain (remainder filled in from reference TRBV19 and TRBJ2-3): DGGITQSPKYLFRKEGQNVTLSCEQNLNHDAMYWYRQDPGQGLRLIYYSQIVNDFQKGDIAEGYSVSREKKESFPLTVTSAQKNPTAFYLCASSWRSGGAGDTQYFGPGTRLTVL.